What follows are 26 T cell receptor beta chains derived from one specimen sequenced in a study of blood T cell repertoires in COVID-19. Some clones are missing from TCRdb's copy, which holds only in-frame ones; the method was immunoSEQ multiplex PCR. The repertoire holds approximately 230,000 clones, approximately 88% seen once, with around 6.5% in the top ten. Sequencing was performed on peripheral blood. All receptors derive from a woman aged 25 to 39 with COVID-19, enrolled during active disease.

The V and J genes are TRBV10-1 and TRBJ2-3; 9 positions match TRBD2. The junction had 7 bases not matched to a gene; V was cut back by 8 bases and J by 4 bases. CDR1 WNHNN and CDR2 SYGVQD come from the germline V gene (reference sequence). CDR3 length: 14 residues. The CDR3 loop reads CASRLAGSPDTQYF. The CDR3 DNA is TGCGCCAGCCGCCTAGCGGGATCACCAGATACGCAGTATTTT.

The V and J genes are TRBV6-5 and TRBJ2-3; perhaps TRBD2 as D (5 bases). V was pared by 6 bases and J by 5 bases, with 12 bases between. Germline V lookup: CDR1 MNHEY, CDR2 SVGAGI. This CDR3 contains 13 residues. This chain's CDR3 is CASSLGEGDTQYF. The CDR3 nucleotides are TGTGCCAGCAGCCTCGGGGAAGGAGATACGCAGTATTTT.

The J gene is TRBJ2-7, the V gene TRBV3-1 (or the pseudogene TRBV3-2), with 8 bases matching TRBD2. Germline CDR1 LGHDT, CDR2 YNNKEL (reference sequence). CDR3 length: 16 amino acids. With 3 bases clipped from V and 6 bases from J, the junction kept 13 bases outside the gene matches. The CDR3 loop reads CASSQPLSGTSSEQYF. DNA for the CDR3: TGTGCCAGCAGCCAGCCCTTATCCGGGACTAGTTCCGAGCAGTACTTC.

This chain joins TRBV19 and TRBJ2-1, with 11 bases lining up with TRBD2. Germline V CDR1 and CDR2: LNHDA, SQIVND (reference sequence). With V trimmed by 3 bases and J by 10 bases, 17 bases remained unmatched. The CDR3 is made up of 18 amino acids. CDR3 sequence: CASSIPLLGLAGGREQFF. CDR3 nucleotides: TGTGCCAGTAGTATCCCCCTCCTTGGGCTAGCGGGGGGAAGGGAGCAGTTCTTC. Based on the CDR3 plus reference TRBV19 and TRBJ2-1, the full variable domain is DGGITQSPKYLFRKEGQNVTLSCEQNLNHDAMYWYRQDPGQGLRLIYYSQIVNDFQKGDIAEGYSVSREKKESFPLTVTSAQKNPTAFYLCASSIPLLGLAGGREQFFGPGTRLTVL.

This rearrangement joins TRBV5-1 to TRBJ2-7; 11 nucleotides match TRBD2. Germline values: CDR1 SGHRS, CDR2 YFSETQ. CDR3 length equals 15 residues. After removal of 3 bases from V and 0 bases from J, the junction contained 2 bases not matched to a gene. The CDR3 nucleotides are TGCGCCAGCAGCTCCGGGACTAGCGGCTCCTACGAGCAGTACTTC. Its protein is CASSSGTSGSYEQYF.

This chain uses TRBV20-1 with TRBJ1-1, with D hard to call. The length of the CDR3 is 12 residues. V was cut by 3 bases and J by 0 bases, with 5 bases left in between. The V gene's germline CDR1 is DFQATT and CDR2 SNEGSKA (reference sequence). CDR3 in DNA: TGCAGTGCTAGTCCAGTGAACACTGAAGCTTTCTTT. Its translation: CSASPVNTEAFF.

The chain combines TRBV11-2 with TRBJ1-3; no firm D call. From germline, CDR1 is SGHAT and CDR2 FQNNGV. This CDR3 comprises 16 residues. The V gene lost 0 bases and the J gene lost 0 bases, with 9 bases spanning the gap. CDR3 in DNA: TGTGCCAGCAGCTTAGAACCCCCTAACTCTGGAAACACCATATATTTT. It codes for CASSLEPPNSGNTIYF.

The gene calls are TRBV3-1 (or the pseudogene TRBV3-2) and TRBJ2-5, with 7 bases fitting TRBD1. J lost 5 bases, V lost 0 bases, and 3 bases had no gene match. CDR1 LGHDT and CDR2 YNNKEL come from the germline V gene (reference sequence). The CDR3 runs to 14 residues. CDR3 residues: CASSQDRGFETQYF. The CDR3 DNA is TGTGCCAGCAGCCAAGACAGGGGGTTCGAGACCCAGTACTTC.

This chain links TRBV20-1 with TRBJ2-2; 10 nucleotides match TRBD1. V gave up 3 bases and J gave up 6 bases; unmatched junction bases: 7. Germline CDR1 reads DFQATT; CDR2 reads SNEGSKA (reference sequence). The CDR3 consists of 15 residues. The DNA of the CDR3 is TGCAGTGCTAGTCTGGGGACAGGGGAAGCCGGGGAGCTGTTTTTT. It codes for CSASLGTGEAGELFF.

This clone was seen once. This chain connects TRBV4-2 to TRBJ2-7; 8 positions agree with TRBD2. V was clipped by 1 base and J by 2 bases; unmatched bases: 4. The CDR3 sequence is 15 residues long. Germline V gene data show CDR1 as LGHNA and CDR2 as YNFKEQ. CDR3 in DNA: TGTGCCAGCAGCCAAGGCCCGGGACTAGCCTACGAGCAGTACTTC. Translated, it gives CASSQGPGLAYEQYF.

The V gene is TRBV10-2, the J gene TRBJ2-3; the match to TRBD2 covers 9 bases. The trim removed 2 bases at V and 4 bases at J, leaving 7 bases unmatched. Germline assignment: CDR1 WSHSY and CDR2 SAAADI. The CDR3 is made up of 16 amino acids. CDR3 sequence reads: CASSERWRGGSDTQYF. CDR3 in DNA: TGCGCCAGCAGTGAGAGGTGGCGGGGGGGCTCAGATACGCAGTATTTT.

The V call is TRBV7-2, the J call TRBJ1-4; perhaps TRBD1 as D (5 bases). V dropped 4 bases and J dropped 7 bases, with 16 bases sitting between them. The CDR3 runs to 15 residues. CDR1 is SGHTA, CDR2 FQGNSA, per germline. CDR3 in DNA: TGTGCCAGCAGCTCCCAGGGAGGGAGGATTGAAAAACTGTTTTTT. This sequence encodes CASSSQGGRIEKLFF.

This clone was counted once. The chain joins TRBV10-3 to TRBJ1-5; the D gene is possibly TRBD1 (6 bases). Germline CDR1 ENHRY, CDR2 SYGVKD. The CDR3 is 16 residues long. V was shortened by 0 bases and J by 5 bases, with 14 bases between the two germline ends. CDR3: CAISESGGRGDQPQHF. The CDR3 DNA is TGTGCCATCAGTGAGTCCGGGGGGCGCGGGGATCAGCCCCAGCATTTT.

The J gene is TRBJ2-1, the V gene TRBV19; the match to TRBD1 covers 9 bases. Germline V gene lookup returns CDR1 LNHDA and CDR2 SQIVND (reference sequence). V shed 7 bases, J shed 4 bases, and the junction held 2 bases outside the gene matches. There are 13 residues in the CDR3. In DNA form, the CDR3 reads TGTGCCAGTACGGGACAGGGATACAATGAGCAGTTCTTC. This codes for CASTGQGYNEQFF.

This clone has only one observation. The genes are TRBV2 and TRBJ2-7; D possibly corresponds to TRBD1 (5 bases). In germline, CDR1 is SNHLY, CDR2 FYNNEI. This CDR3 spans 13 amino acids. Trimming shortened V by 0 bases and J by 11 bases, and 14 bases separated the two germline ends. As DNA, the CDR3 is TGTGCCAGCAGTGAAGCGCTTCCTAGGGGAAAGTACGTC. Amino acid sequence: CASSEALPRGKYV.

The V and J genes are TRBV3-1 (or the pseudogene TRBV3-2) and TRBJ1-6; D perhaps matches TRBD1 (6 bases). Germline V gene data show CDR1 as LGHDT and CDR2 as YNNKEL (reference sequence). CDR3 length: 14 amino acids. The V end lost 0 bases, the J end lost 11 bases, and 11 bases lay between the germline ends. The CDR3 DNA reads TGTGCCAGCAGCCAAGAAACAAGGGGGACACCCCTCCACTTT. Protein product: CASSQETRGTPLHF.

V gene TRBV7-6 combines with J gene TRBJ1-2; TRBD1 matches at 8 bases. Losses at the gene ends were 6 bases for V and 2 bases for J; bases not matched to a gene: 8. The germline gives CDR1 SGHVS, CDR2 FNYEAQ. The CDR3 totals 15 residues. CDR3 region: CASSAWTGRNYGYTF. The CDR3, as DNA: TGTGCCAGCAGTGCCTGGACAGGGAGGAACTATGGCTACACCTTC.

The genes are TRBV11-2 and TRBJ1-2, with TRBD1 matching 7 bases. The germline V gene encodes CDR1 SGHAT and CDR2 FQNNGV. The CDR3 runs 12 residues. Unmatched junction bases numbered 5, after V lost 5 bases and J lost 8 bases. The chain's CDR3 is CASSTQGSGYTF. The CDR3, as DNA: TGTGCCAGCAGCACACAGGGGTCCGGCTACACCTTC. Full variable domain (remainder filled in from reference TRBV11-2 and TRBJ1-2): EAGVAQSPRYKIIEKRQSVAFWCNPISGHATLYWYQQILGQGPKLLIQFQNNGVVDDSQLPKDRFSAERLKGVDSTLKIQPAKLEDSAVYLCASSTQGSGYTFGSGTRLTVV.

J is TRBJ2-7 and V is TRBV6-2 or TRBV6-3; perhaps TRBD1 as D (5 bases). With 0 bases removed from V and 0 bases from J, the gap between germline ends came to 9 bases. Germline loops: CDR1 MNHEY, CDR2 SVGEGT. This CDR3 contains 15 residues. CDR3 residues: CASSYSDDSSYEQYV. Here the CDR3 DNA reads TGTGCCAGCAGTTACTCTGACGACAGCTCCTACGAGCAGTACGTC.

Notes on this clone: This sample also contains other DNA sequences that code for the same CDR3. The CDR3 loop is CASSWTGSTDTQYF. DNA for the CDR3: TGTGCCAGCAGTTGGACGGGGAGCACAGATACGCAGTATTTT. This chain joins TRBV27 and TRBJ2-3; D is possibly TRBD2 (5 bases). V shed 4 bases and J shed 0 bases, with 8 bases lying between them. The CDR3 length is 14 residues. Germline V gene sequence: CDR1 MNHEY, CDR2 SMNVEV (reference sequence).

The chain uses TRBV27 and TRBJ2-3, with 8 bases lining up with TRBD2. The V segment lost 5 bases and the J segment 3 bases; nucleotides outside the gene matches: 13. Germline lookup yields CDR1 MNHEY and CDR2 SMNVEV (reference sequence). This CDR3 is 17 amino acids long. In DNA form, the CDR3 reads TGTGCCAGCAGTCCCTGGACTAGCCCCCAAGGGACAGATACGCAGTATTTT. Translation: CASSPWTSPQGTDTQYF.

This chain joins TRBV2 and TRBJ2-1, with TRBD1 matching over 8 bases. The V and J ends lost 8 bases and 6 bases, in that order; junction bases with no gene match: 6. This CDR3 is 13 amino acids long. CDR1 is SNHLY and CDR2 is FYNNEI in the germline V gene. CDR3 coding DNA: TGTGCCAGCCGGGGACAGGCAGGCAATGAGCAGTTCTTC. It translates to CASRGQAGNEQFF.

The chain has TRBV11-3 and TRBJ1-6; D possibly corresponds to TRBD1 (6 bases). Trimming left V 1 base short and J 7 bases short, with 11 bases between. Germline CDR1 SGHNT, CDR2 YENEEA. The CDR3 covers 15 residues. CDR3 sequence: CASSLGGQRNSPLHF. In nucleotides, the CDR3 is TGTGCCAGCAGCTTAGGGGGGCAGAGGAATTCACCCCTCCACTTT.

The J gene is TRBJ2-7, the V gene TRBV20-1, with unresolved D. Germline loops: CDR1 DFQATT, CDR2 SNEGSKA (reference sequence). The CDR3 loop spans 11 amino acids. The ends were cut back, 3 bases at V and 2 bases at J, with 5 bases in the middle. This chain's CDR3 is CSARSTYEQYF. The CDR3 DNA follows: TGCAGTGCTAGGAGCACCTACGAGCAGTACTTC.

The chain has TRBV5-4 and TRBJ1-2; 7 positions match TRBD1. This CDR3 is built from 14 residues. Germline V gene data show CDR1 as SGHNT and CDR2 as YYREEE (reference sequence). J lost 8 bases, V lost 0 bases, and 7 bases had no gene match. CDR3 amino acids: CASSLEGGGGGYTF. DNA of the CDR3: TGTGCCAGCAGCTTGGAGGGTGGAGGGGGCGGCTACACCTTC.

The V gene is TRBV9, the J gene TRBJ1-1, with TRBD1 matching 8 bases. Trimming at V came to 4 bases and at J to 0 bases, leaving 8 bases not matched to a gene. Germline CDR1 is SGDLS and CDR2 is YYNGEE. There are 16 residues in the CDR3. As DNA, the CDR3 is TGTGCCAGCAGCACAACAGGGGGTTTGATGAACACTGAAGCTTTCTTT. Translated, it gives CASSTTGGLMNTEAFF.